The 25 T cell receptor beta chains given below trace back to one sample, sequenced in a study of blood T cell repertoires in COVID-19 (dated by TCRdb to 2018 to 2021). The receptor library was made with the immunoSEQ multiplex PCR assay. Drawn from immuneACCESS, this table holds only the in-frame rearrangements with V and J called that TCRdb kept. Clones are partly lost; checked studies trace under half to an unresolved V gene and leave the rest unexplained. Counted in this sample were approximately 400,000 clones; around 84% of them appeared once. Together, the top ten hold about 1.2% of the sample. The sequenced material came from peripheral blood. The receptors here all came from a human donor with acute or convalescent COVID-19. The donor label of this sample is uncertain.

V is TRBV11-2 and J is TRBJ1-2; the D gene is possibly TRBD1 (5 bases). Trimming removed 0 bases from V and 4 bases from J, with 18 bases in between. The CDR3 has 17 amino acids. The germline V gene encodes CDR1 SGHAT and CDR2 FQNNGV. The CDR3 region is CASSLDREAGFVYGYTF. DNA of the CDR3: TGTGCCAGCAGCTTAGATCGGGAGGCAGGGTTCGTCTATGGCTACACCTTC.

The chain employs TRBV7-9 and TRBJ2-5; possibly TRBD1 for D (6 bases). The V and J ends lost 6 bases and 6 bases respectively, with 14 bases between them. The germline gives CDR1 SEHNR, CDR2 FQNEAQ (reference sequence). The CDR3 is 13 residues long. Here the CDR3 DNA reads TGTGCCAGCAGTCCAAACAGGGTGAAGACCCAGTACTTC. This codes for CASSPNRVKTQYF. Looking up the rest from reference TRBV7-9 and TRBJ2-5 gives the full variable domain: DTGVSQNPRHKITKRGQNVTFRCDPISEHNRLYWYRQTLGQGPEFLTYFQNEAQLEKSRLLSDRFSAERPKGSFSTLEIQRTEQGDSAMYLCASSPNRVKTQYFGPGTRLLVL.

V and J are TRBV14 and TRBJ2-7, with 7 bases lining up with TRBD2. J lost 3 bases, V lost 3 bases, and 11 bases had no gene match. This CDR3 spans 16 amino acids. Germline V gene data show CDR1 as SGHDN and CDR2 as FVKESK. CDR3: CASSHSGDLQFYEQYF. CDR3 coding DNA: TGTGCCAGCAGCCACAGCGGGGACCTGCAATTCTACGAGCAGTACTTC.

V is TRBV6-5 and J is TRBJ1-4; maybe TRBD1 (5 bases). Germline V gives CDR1 MNHEY, CDR2 SVGAGI. V lost 5 bases, J lost 3 bases, and 13 bases lay in between. CDR3 length equals 15 residues. CDR3 DNA: TGTGCCAGCAGTACCGACAGAGCTCCTAATGAAAAACTGTTTTTT. It codes for CASSTDRAPNEKLFF.

V is TRBV7-9 and J is TRBJ1-2; 7 bases line up with TRBD1. CDR1 is SEHNR, CDR2 FQNEAQ, per germline (reference sequence). This CDR3 has 13 amino acids. The trim removed 5 bases at V and 4 bases at J, leaving 4 bases unmatched. CDR3 in amino acids: CASSTGALYGYTF. CDR3 nucleotide sequence: TGTGCCAGCAGCACAGGGGCTCTCTATGGCTACACCTTC.

The rearrangement links TRBV7-2 to TRBJ2-1, with 7 positions matching TRBD2. This CDR3 comprises 15 residues. J gave up 6 bases and V 2 bases, and 7 bases lay outside the gene matches. The germline V gene encodes CDR1 SGHTA and CDR2 FQGNSA. This CDR3 reads CASSLQGGLSNEQFF. The CDR3 bases are TGTGCCAGCAGCTTACAGGGAGGGCTTTCCAATGAGCAGTTCTTC.

About this clone: The sample carries other DNA sequences with the same CDR3. The genes are TRBV2 and TRBJ1-2; D is undetermined. Trimming stripped 3 bases from V and 5 bases from J, with 4 bases between. CDR3 size: 11 residues. The germline V gene encodes CDR1 SNHLY and CDR2 FYNNEI. CDR3 bases: TGTGCCAGCAGTGACCGGTATGGCTACACCTTC. As protein: CASSDRYGYTF.

This chain joins TRBV27 and TRBJ1-5; D might be TRBD1 (5 bases). The V gene's germline CDR1 is MNHEY and CDR2 SMNVEV (reference sequence). The CDR3 loop spans 14 amino acids. V dropped 1 base and J dropped 4 bases, with 8 bases sitting between them. Here the CDR3 reads CASSLWPGNQPQHF. The CDR3, as DNA: TGTGCCAGCAGTTTATGGCCAGGGAATCAGCCCCAGCATTTT.

Only one count was recorded for this clone. In DNA, the CDR3 is TGTGCCACCGCAATTCAGGGGCTTGAGCAGTTCTTC. Amino acid sequence: CATAIQGLEQFF. The chain has TRBV15 and TRBJ2-1, with D possibly being TRBD1 (6 bases). From germline, CDR1 is LNHNV and CDR2 YYDKDF (reference sequence). V was clipped by 8 bases and J by 9 bases, with 14 bases between them. CDR3 length: 12 amino acids.

V and J are TRBV30 and TRBJ2-7; D may be TRBD2 (5 bases). V was cut by 1 base and J by 0 bases, with 13 bases left in between. Per the germline V gene, CDR1 is GTSNPN and CDR2 is SVGIG (reference sequence). The CDR3 spans 15 residues. The CDR3 protein is CAWSGGSSPSYEQYF. The CDR3 region has the DNA TGTGCCTGGAGTGGTGGGAGTAGCCCCTCCTACGAGCAGTACTTC. Variable domain in full (rest from reference TRBV30 and TRBJ2-7): SQTIHQWPATLVQPVGSPLSLECTVEGTSNPNLYWYRQAAGRGLQLLFYSVGIGQISSEVPQNLSASRPQDRQFILSSKKLLLSDSGFYLCAWSGGSSPSYEQYFGPGTRLTVT.

V is TRBV30 and J is TRBJ1-1; D unresolved. V gave up 1 base and J gave up 10 bases, with 16 bases separating them. The CDR3 extends over 13 amino acids. In germline, CDR1 is GTSNPN, CDR2 SVGIG (reference sequence). The CDR3 sequence: CAWSGEIYRGAFF. The CDR3 bases are TGTGCCTGGAGTGGCGAGATCTACCGTGGAGCTTTCTTT.

The chain links TRBV18 to TRBJ1-5, with D unclear. From germline, CDR1 is KGHSH and CDR2 LQKENI. CDR3 length: 13 amino acids. The ends were cut back, 4 bases at V and 7 bases at J, with 11 bases in the middle. The CDR3 sequence: CASSRDRGQPQHF. The DNA of the CDR3 is TGTGCCAGCTCACGAGATCGAGGGCAGCCCCAGCATTTT.

The V call is TRBV19, the J call TRBJ2-2, with 7 bases fitting TRBD2. Germline CDR1 LNHDA, CDR2 SQIVND (reference sequence). The CDR3 has 12 residues. The J segment lost 5 bases and the V segment lost 10 bases, leaving 4 bases of the junction unmatched. CDR3 nucleotide sequence: TGTGCCACCGGACTAGGTACCGGGGAGCTGTTTTTT. Amino acid sequence: CATGLGTGELFF.

The chain links TRBV5-1 to TRBJ1-2, with 7 bases matching TRBD1. J lost 4 bases, V lost 0 bases, and 3 bases had no gene match. The germline gives CDR1 SGHRS, CDR2 YFSETQ. This CDR3 is built from 14 residues. CDR3: CASSLARGSYGYTF. The CDR3 nucleotides read TGCGCCAGCAGCTTGGCCAGGGGGTCCTATGGCTACACCTTC. The full variable domain, rest sourced from reference TRBV5-1 and TRBJ1-2, is KAGVTQTPRYLIKTRGQQVTLSCSPISGHRSVSWYQQTPGQGLQFLFEYFSETQRNKGNFPGRFSGRQFSNSRSEMNVSTLELGDSALYLCASSLARGSYGYTFGSGTRLTVV.

The V and J genes are TRBV5-1 and TRBJ1-3; D unclear. CDR3 size: 17 residues. V lost 0 bases and J 0 bases, leaving 13 bases between the germline ends. In germline, CDR1 is SGHRS, CDR2 YFSETQ. The CDR3 DNA is TGCGCCAGCAGCTTGGGGAAACAGCCGAACTCTGGAAACACCATATATTTT. Translation: CASSLGKQPNSGNTIYF.

J is TRBJ2-1 and V is TRBV3-1 (or the pseudogene TRBV3-2); weak D call: TRBD2 (5 bases). The V gene lost 1 base and the J gene lost 7 bases, with 11 bases spanning the gap. Germline CDR1 reads LGHDT; CDR2 reads YNNKEL (reference sequence). The CDR3 extends over 14 amino acids. The CDR3: CASSQVLGGNEQFF. CDR3 in DNA: TGTGCCAGCAGCCAAGTTCTAGGCGGGAATGAGCAGTTCTTC.

The chain combines TRBV28 with TRBJ2-1; TRBD1 might be the D (6 bases). CDR3 length equals 13 residues. In germline, CDR1 is MDHEN, CDR2 SYDVKM. With 6 bases removed from V and 4 bases from J, the gap between germline ends came to 10 bases. In DNA form, the CDR3 reads TGTGCCAGCAGACAACAGGGATACAATGAGCAGTTCTTC. Its translation: CASRQQGYNEQFF.

The chain uses TRBV28 and TRBJ1-5; TRBD1 matches 7 bases. Germline CDR1 reads MDHEN; CDR2 reads SYDVKM. J was trimmed by 0 bases and V by 6 bases; bases with no gene match: 17. CDR3 length: 19 residues. CDR3 DNA sequence: TGTGCCAGCAGCTCGGCCTCGGGACAGCCCATCTATAGCAATCAGCCCCAGCATTTT. Translating gives CASSSASGQPIYSNQPQHF.

The genes are TRBV30 and TRBJ2-5, with 7 bases lining up with TRBD1. Germline V gene lookup returns CDR1 GTSNPN and CDR2 SVGIG (reference sequence). This CDR3 contains 13 residues. The V and J ends lost 8 bases and 3 bases, in that order; junction bases with no gene match: 9. This chain's CDR3 is CAGTGTAKETQYF. In DNA, the CDR3 is TGTGCCGGGACCGGGACAGCGAAAGAGACCCAGTACTTC.

V gene TRBV12-2 combines with J gene TRBJ2-5; the D segment call TRBD1 is taken from the table without a DNA check. TRBV12-2 is a listed pseudogene. CDR3 size: 13 residues. The DNA of the CDR3 is TGTGCCTCCCGGGACAGCTGCCAAGAGACCCAGTACTTC. Translating it yields CASRDSCQETQYF.

The rearrangement uses TRBV27 and TRBJ2-1, with D perhaps TRBD1 (5 bases). Germline CDR1 MNHEY, CDR2 SMNVEV (reference sequence). V lost 4 bases and J 6 bases, leaving 19 bases between the germline ends. This CDR3 comprises 16 residues. CDR3 sequence reads: CASSSLSQGIGNEQFF. CDR3 nucleotide sequence: TGTGCCAGCAGTTCCCTTTCCCAGGGAATCGGCAATGAGCAGTTCTTC.

This clone showed up just a few times. The gene calls are TRBV15 and TRBJ1-1; the D gene is possibly TRBD1 (5 bases). From germline, CDR1 is LNHNV and CDR2 YYDKDF (reference sequence). With 3 bases removed from V and 7 bases from J, the gap between germline ends came to 15 bases. The length of the CDR3 is 14 residues. The CDR3 nucleotides are TGTGCCACCAGCAGGGCAGACAGCTCCATTGAAGCTTTCTTT. Protein sequence: CATSRADSSIEAFF. The variable domain in full, completed from reference TRBV15 and TRBJ1-1, reads DAMVIQNPRYQVTQFGKPVTLSCSQTLNHNVMYWYQQKSSQAPKLLFHYYDKDFNNEADTPDNFQSRRPNTSFCFLDIRSPGLGDTAMYLCATSRADSSIEAFFGQGTRLTVV.

This chain uses TRBV19 with TRBJ1-1, with 8 bases that match TRBD1. The CDR3 totals 14 residues. The junction had 12 bases not matched to a gene; V was cut back by 4 bases and J by 11 bases. From germline, CDR1 is LNHDA and CDR2 SQIVND (reference sequence). This chain's CDR3 is CASSKGRQGPAAFF. CDR3 DNA: TGTGCCAGTAGTAAAGGCCGACAGGGGCCCGCGGCTTTCTTT.

The chain joins TRBV7-9 to TRBJ2-7, with unresolved D. In germline, CDR1 is SEHNR, CDR2 FQNEAQ (reference sequence). There are 14 residues in the CDR3. Trimming removed 1 base at V and 2 bases at J, with 9 bases between. The CDR3 is CASSLERKPYEQYF. As DNA, the CDR3 is TGTGCCAGCAGCTTAGAGAGAAAGCCCTACGAGCAGTACTTC.

This chain uses TRBV7-9 with TRBJ1-1; 10 bases fit TRBD1. This CDR3 is 16 amino acids long. Germline V lookup: CDR1 SEHNR, CDR2 FQNEAQ (reference sequence). After removal of 5 bases from V and 0 bases from J, the junction contained 6 bases not matched to a gene. The CDR3 DNA reads TGTGCCAGCAGCCCCCGGGACAGGGGCATGAACACTGAAGCTTTCTTT. This encodes CASSPRDRGMNTEAFF.